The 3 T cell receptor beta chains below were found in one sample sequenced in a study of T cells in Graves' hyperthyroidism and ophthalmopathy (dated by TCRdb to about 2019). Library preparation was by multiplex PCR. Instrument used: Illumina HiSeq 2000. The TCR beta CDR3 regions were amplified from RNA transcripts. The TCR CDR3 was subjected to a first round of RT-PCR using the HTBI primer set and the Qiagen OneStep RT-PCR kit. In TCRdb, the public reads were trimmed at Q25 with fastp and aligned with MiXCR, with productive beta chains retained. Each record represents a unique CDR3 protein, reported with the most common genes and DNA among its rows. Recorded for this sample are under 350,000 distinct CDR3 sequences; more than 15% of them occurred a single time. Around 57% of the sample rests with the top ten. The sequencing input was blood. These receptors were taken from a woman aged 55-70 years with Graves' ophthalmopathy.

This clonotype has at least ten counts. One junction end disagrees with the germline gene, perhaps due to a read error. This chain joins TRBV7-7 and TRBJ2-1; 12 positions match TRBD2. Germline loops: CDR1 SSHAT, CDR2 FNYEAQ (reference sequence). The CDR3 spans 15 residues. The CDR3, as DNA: TGTGCTAGCAGCTCCCTAGCGGGGGGGTGGAATGAGCAGTTCTTC. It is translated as CASSSLAGGWNEQFF.

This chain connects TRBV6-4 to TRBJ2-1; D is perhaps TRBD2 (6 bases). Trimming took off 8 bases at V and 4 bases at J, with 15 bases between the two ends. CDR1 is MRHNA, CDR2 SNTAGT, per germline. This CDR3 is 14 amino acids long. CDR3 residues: CASQERAGYNEQFF. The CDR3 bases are TGTGCCAGCCAGGAGAGGGCGGGGTACAATGAGCAGTTCTTC.

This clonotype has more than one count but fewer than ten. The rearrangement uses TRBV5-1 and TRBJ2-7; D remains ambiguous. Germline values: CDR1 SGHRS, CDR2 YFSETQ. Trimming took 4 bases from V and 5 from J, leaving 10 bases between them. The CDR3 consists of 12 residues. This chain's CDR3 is CASSDQANEQYF. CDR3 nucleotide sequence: TGCGCCAGCAGCGACCAGGCAAACGAGCAGTACTTC.